Below are 25 T cell receptor beta chains sequenced from a single sample in a study of control samples from healthy donors and cancer patients. Only in-frame clones appear in the TCRdb table, and some are missing; sequencing was by immunoSEQ multiplex PCR. The sample shows approximately 150,000 clones, approximately 96% of them seen only once. Sequencing was carried out using blood. Receptors originate from a woman in her twenties or thirties in good health.

This sequence joins TRBV2 and TRBJ2-2; D is perhaps TRBD1 or TRBD2 (5 bases each). CDR3 length equals 14 residues. Germline V gene lookup returns CDR1 SNHLY and CDR2 FYNNEI. V was cut by 6 bases and J by 3 bases, with 11 bases left in between. The CDR3 sequence is CASRSGTDTGELFF. For the CDR3, the DNA is TGTGCCAGCAGGTCCGGGACGGACACCGGGGAGCTGTTTTTT.

This rearrangement joins TRBV11-3 to TRBJ2-1, with unresolved D. CDR3 length equals 13 residues. Germline CDR1 SGHNT, CDR2 YENEEA. V was shortened by 1 base and J by 10 bases, with 11 bases between the two germline ends. CDR3 sequence reads: CASSLGAKFEQFF. The CDR3 nucleotides are TGTGCCAGCAGCTTAGGGGCTAAGTTCGAGCAGTTCTTC.

The J gene is TRBJ1-2, the V gene TRBV27, with unresolved D. This CDR3 region has 14 residues. The germline V gene encodes CDR1 MNHEY and CDR2 SMNVEV (reference sequence). Trimming pared 2 bases from V and 8 bases from J, leaving 15 bases between. The DNA for the CDR3 is TGTGCCAGCAGTTTACTTCCGCAGACGACCGGCTACACCTTC. This gives the protein CASSLLPQTTGYTF.

The chain uses TRBV6-5 and TRBJ2-2, with a possible D match to TRBD1 (5 bases). This CDR3 region has 15 residues. The germline V gene encodes CDR1 MNHEY and CDR2 SVGAGI. V was cut by 0 bases and J by 1 base, with 6 bases left in between. CDR3 loop: CASSYSTENTGELFF. The CDR3 region has the DNA TGTGCCAGCAGTTACTCGACAGAGAACACCGGGGAGCTGTTTTTT.

The chain employs TRBV24-1 and TRBJ2-5, with TRBD1 matching over 10 bases. Germline values: CDR1 KGHDR, CDR2 SFDVKD. V was clipped by 4 bases and J by 12 bases; unmatched bases: 10. The CDR3 has 14 residues. The CDR3 region has the DNA TGTGCCACCAGTGACCGGGCGACAGGGGGCGCCGAGTACTTC. It encodes CATSDRATGGAEYF.

The genes are TRBV6-5 and TRBJ2-1; no clear D. The germline gives CDR1 MNHEY, CDR2 SVGAGI. This CDR3 is built from 15 residues. The V and J ends lost 6 bases and 0 bases respectively, with 12 bases between them. CDR3 DNA sequence: TGTGCCAGCAGCGTCACGAAGAGCTCCTACAATGAGCAGTTCTTC. It codes for CASSVTKSSYNEQFF.

The V and J genes are TRBV29-1 and TRBJ2-5; 7 bases agree with TRBD1. This CDR3 is 12 amino acids long. V lost 6 bases, J lost 4 bases, and 5 bases stayed unmatched. Germline-derived CDR1 and CDR2 are SQVTM and ANQGSEA. DNA of the CDR3: TGCAGCGTGGAGACAGGGACAGAGACCCAGTACTTC. Its translation is CSVETGTETQYF.

V usage is TRBV28 and J usage is TRBJ1-1; D ambiguous. CDR1 is MDHEN and CDR2 is SYDVKM in the germline V gene. The ends were cut back, 5 bases at V and 8 bases at J, with 9 bases in the middle. The CDR3 runs to 11 residues. CDR3: CASSPRTEAFF. The CDR3 region has the DNA TGTGCCAGCAGTCCGCGGACCGAAGCTTTCTTT.

The chain uses TRBV23-1 and TRBJ2-7, with no clear D. TRBV23-1 is treated as an ORF (open reading frame) with a function not yet certain. The CDR3 covers 14 residues. The germline V and J ends were trimmed by 4 bases and 2 bases, with 12 bases remaining between them. The CDR3 DNA is TGCGCCAGCAGTCTAGATGGTTTGCCCTACGAGCAGTACTTC. Translation gives CASSLDGLPYEQYF.

This clone was recorded once. This rearrangement joins TRBV28 to TRBJ2-1, with D unclear. The CDR3 runs to 16 residues. Deletions cut 5 bases from V and 0 bases from J, with 14 bases between. CDR1 is MDHEN and CDR2 is SYDVKM in the germline V gene. The CDR3 loop reads CASSTYHFSSYNEQFF. In DNA form, the CDR3 reads TGTGCCAGCAGTACGTACCACTTTAGCTCCTACAATGAGCAGTTCTTC.

The chain has TRBV19 and TRBJ1-5; D perhaps matches TRBD1 (5 bases). With 3 bases removed from V and 8 bases from J, the gap between germline ends came to 11 bases. CDR1 and CDR2 from the germline V gene are LNHDA and SQIVND (reference sequence). The length of the CDR3 is 13 residues. The CDR3 protein is CASSMGRREPQHF. The CDR3 region has the DNA TGTGCCAGTAGTATGGGGCGACGGGAGCCCCAGCATTTT.

The chain couples TRBV3-1 (or the pseudogene TRBV3-2) to TRBJ1-5, with D possibly being TRBD1 (5 bases). Trimming took off 1 base at V and 7 bases at J, with 11 bases between the two ends. The germline V gene encodes CDR1 LGHDT and CDR2 YNNKEL (reference sequence). This CDR3 is built from 14 residues. The CDR3 loop reads CASSQGGGGQPQHF. CDR3 coding DNA: TGTGCCAGCAGCCAAGGTGGTGGGGGACAGCCCCAGCATTTT.

J is TRBJ1-2 and V is TRBV9; no clear D gene. Looked up from germline, CDR1 is SGDLS and CDR2 is YYNGEE. Trimming removed 4 bases at V and 4 bases at J, with 14 bases between. CDR3 length equals 14 residues. CDR3 protein: CASSPEETLYGYTF. In DNA form, the CDR3 reads TGTGCCAGCAGCCCCGAGGAAACCCTCTATGGCTACACCTTC. Based on the CDR3 plus reference TRBV9 and TRBJ1-2, the full variable domain is DSGVTQTPKHLITATGQRVTLRCSPRSGDLSVYWYQQSLDQGLQFLIQYYNGEERAKGNILERFSAQQFPDLHSELNLSSLELGDSALYFCASSPEETLYGYTFGSGTRLTVV.

With respect to this clone: This sample also contains other DNA sequences that code for the same CDR3. The chain employs TRBV11-3 and TRBJ2-7; D possibly uses TRBD1 or TRBD2 (5 bases each). The CDR3 has 14 amino acids. CDR1 is SGHNT, CDR2 YENEEA, per germline. V lost 5 bases to trimming and J lost 0 bases, with 11 bases between them. The CDR3 DNA sequence: TGTGCCAGCAGCCCAGGGACCAACTCCTACGAGCAGTACTTC. Translating it yields CASSPGTNSYEQYF.

The sample holds a few counts of this clone. The chain has TRBV2 and TRBJ2-7; 10 bases line up with TRBD2. The CDR3 length is 15 residues. Germline trimming cut 6 bases from V and 5 bases from J; bases unmatched to any gene: 10. The V gene's germline CDR1 is SNHLY and CDR2 FYNNEI. The CDR3 protein is CASRESSGRIHEQYF. In DNA, the CDR3 is TGTGCCAGCAGGGAGAGTAGCGGGAGGATCCACGAGCAGTACTTC. Complete variable domain (other parts from reference TRBV2 and TRBJ2-7): EPEVTQTPSHQVTQMGQEVILRCVPISNHLYFYWYRQILGQKVEFLVSFYNNEISEKSEIFDDQFSVERPDGSNFTLKIRSTKLEDSAMYFCASRESSGRIHEQYFGPGTRLTVT.

This chain connects TRBV4-2 to TRBJ2-1; D perhaps matches TRBD1 (5 bases). CDR1 and CDR2 (germline): LGHNA, YNFKEQ. The V end lost 0 bases, the J end lost 5 bases, and 11 bases lay between the germline ends. This CDR3 region has 15 residues. CDR3 residues: CASSQDGARNNEQFF. The CDR3 bases are TGTGCCAGCAGCCAAGATGGGGCTAGGAACAATGAGCAGTTCTTC.

The chain employs TRBV5-1 and TRBJ1-5; D is uncertain. V lost 0 bases and J lost 0, with 10 bases in between. The CDR3 has 16 amino acids. Germline lookup yields CDR1 SGHRS and CDR2 YFSETQ. CDR3 nucleotide sequence: TGCGCCAGCAGCTTGGGGGCCAGACATAGCAATCAGCCCCAGCATTTT. This codes for CASSLGARHSNQPQHF. The full variable domain, completed using reference TRBV5-1 and TRBJ1-5, is KAGVTQTPRYLIKTRGQQVTLSCSPISGHRSVSWYQQTPGQGLQFLFEYFSETQRNKGNFPGRFSGRQFSNSRSEMNVSTLELGDSALYLCASSLGARHSNQPQHFGDGTRLSIL.

The V call is TRBV30, the J call TRBJ1-5, with D possibly matching TRBD1 (6 bases). V gave up 0 bases and J gave up 7 bases, with 16 bases separating them. The CDR3 spans 15 residues. Germline CDR1 GTSNPN, CDR2 SVGIG (reference sequence). CDR3 sequence (DNA): TGTGCCTGGAGTGTTAGGGGGGGCGCGGGGCAGCCCCAGCATTTT. It translates to CAWSVRGGAGQPQHF.

Here the CDR3 reads CATSDLGYGGYTF. The CDR3 region has the DNA TGTGCCACCAGTGATTTAGGGTATGGTGGCTACACCTTC. The chain carries TRBV24-1 and TRBJ1-2; D gene unclear. Germline CDR1 is KGHDR and CDR2 is SFDVKD. V dropped 1 base and J dropped 7 bases, with 9 bases sitting between them. This CDR3 is 13 amino acids long.

The V and J genes are TRBV9 and TRBJ2-2; D gene unclear. This CDR3 contains 12 residues. Germline V CDR1 and CDR2: SGDLS, YYNGEE. Trimming cost V 6 bases and J 0 bases, with 3 bases left between them. The CDR3 DNA reads as TGTGCCAGCAATCCGAACACCGGGGAGCTGTTTTTT. Encoded protein: CASNPNTGELFF.

This chain links TRBV19 with TRBJ2-7; D not resolved. The CDR3 runs 13 residues. V shed 9 bases and J shed 1 base, with 13 bases lying between them. The germline CDR1 and CDR2 sequences are LNHDA and SQIVND (reference sequence). The CDR3 nucleotides are TGTGCCAGCGCGGCTAGGAATTCCTACGAGCAGTACTTC. Amino acids: CASAARNSYEQYF.

This clone was detected once. This chain uses TRBV11-2 with TRBJ1-4; 7 bases align to TRBD1. Germline V gives CDR1 SGHAT, CDR2 FQNNGV. CDR3 length: 15 residues. With V trimmed by 5 bases and J by 5 bases, 8 bases remained unmatched. CDR3 coding DNA: TGTGCCAGCAGCCCCCGGACAGGACCGAATGAAAAACTGTTTTTT. Translating gives CASSPRTGPNEKLFF.

The CDR3 DNA follows: TGTGCCAGCTCGCCCAGGGGCCCGAACACCGGGGAGCTGTTTTTT. This translates into CASSPRGPNTGELFF. The chain combines TRBV18 with TRBJ2-2; D is perhaps TRBD1 (6 bases). CDR3 length: 15 amino acids. Trimming took off 6 bases at V and 0 bases at J, with 11 bases between the two ends. CDR1 is KGHSH, CDR2 LQKENI, per germline. Using reference TRBV18 and TRBJ2-2 for the parts outside the CDR3, the full variable domain is NAGVMQNPRHLVRRRGQEARLRCSPMKGHSHVYWYRQLPEEGLKFMVYLQKENIIDESGMPKERFSAEFPKEGPSILRIQQVVRGDSAAYFCASSPRGPNTGELFFGEGSRLTVL.

The chain recombines TRBV6-5 with TRBJ2-5; D might be TRBD1 or TRBD2, each matching 5 bases. Germline-derived CDR1 and CDR2 are MNHEY and SVGAGI. The CDR3 has 15 residues. Trimming removed 4 bases at V and 5 bases at J, with 17 bases between. The CDR3 reads CASSSTGLGMETQYF. DNA for the CDR3: TGTGCCAGCAGTTCGACGGGGCTTGGGATGGAGACCCAGTACTTC.

The V gene is TRBV5-5, the J gene TRBJ2-7; no reliable D call. The germline CDR1 and CDR2 sequences are SGHKS and YYEKEE (reference sequence). This CDR3 contains 12 residues. V was pared by 4 bases and J by 2 bases, with 7 bases between. CDR3: CASSPPTYEQYF. The CDR3 region has the DNA TGTGCCAGCAGCCCCCCGACCTACGAGCAGTACTTC.